The clone carrying this TCR beta chain has a handful of counts. The antigen remains unidentified. The source of the sample is a study of post-analysis software for immune sequencing data. Looking at the study overall: In terms of disease course, relapsing-remitting, secondary progressive and progressive-relapsing multiple sclerosis were included. The study, taken as a whole, reports: Controls had lower frequencies than patients of five or six TRBV segments, which included TRBV5-6, TRBV5-1 and TRBV20-1. Batch-matched samples strongly co-clustered by F measure.

Germline V gene lookup returns CDR1 SQVTM and CDR2 ANQGSEA. V was pared by 4 bases and J by 5 bases, with 12 bases between. CDR3 length: 12 residues. The library was made from cDNA and included unique molecular identifiers. The source material, 1 to 10 million T cells, gave rise to about 460,000 cDNA molecules. TCRdb recomputed calls from the PCR reads with MiXCR, one row per CDR3 protein. There are 700,000 to 800,000 distinct CDR3 sequences in the sample; 25% to 30% occur only once, and roughly 0.54% lies in the top ten. The sequence came from a girl aged 5-17 years with multiple sclerosis. The sample comprised blood. The chain uses TRBV29-1 and TRBJ2-7; D call uncertain. CDR3 in amino acids: CSVAQDPHEQYF. The CDR3 nucleotides are TGCAGCGTTGCCCAGGATCCCCACGAGCAGTACTTC.